Each of the 2 T cell receptor beta chains below was sequenced from the same sample in a study of identical twins. TCRdb called the 5' RACE reads again in MiXCR, with one record for every CDR3 protein. The table includes 300,000 to 350,000 distinct CDR3 sequences, around an eighth detected once. The sample was also linked to a second study, of yellow fever vaccine responses in identical twins.

Sequencing was performed on CD8+ T cells sorted from blood. These receptors came from a woman under 30 in good health.

The rearrangement links TRBV7-9 to TRBJ1-4; D is ambiguous. CDR1 is SEHNR, CDR2 FQNEAQ, per germline (reference sequence). Trimming took 2 bases from V and 8 from J, leaving 12 bases between them. The CDR3 sequence is 14 residues long. DNA for the CDR3: TGTGCCAGCAGCTTAACGGGAAGAGGAGAAAAACTGTTTTTT. Translated, it gives CASSLTGRGEKLFF. The variable domain in full, completed from reference TRBV7-9 and TRBJ1-4, reads DTGVSQNPRHKITKRGQNVTFRCDPISEHNRLYWYRQTLGQGPEFLTYFQNEAQLEKSRLLSDRFSAERPKGSFSTLEIQRTEQGDSAMYLCASSLTGRGEKLFFGSGTQLSVL.

This clonotype was recorded at least ten times. The V gene is TRBV5-8, the J gene TRBJ1-1; D is undetermined. CDR1 and CDR2 (germline): SGHTS, YDEGEE. Trimming took off 2 bases at V and 2 bases at J, with 7 bases between the two ends. CDR3 length: 13 residues. CDR3 sequence: CASSFSGNTEAFF. In DNA, the CDR3 is TGTGCCAGCAGCTTTTCGGGAAACACTGAAGCTTTCTTT.